One sample yielded the 13 T cell receptor beta chains listed below, sequenced in a study of blood T cells in healthy people across ages. It was with a sample-barcoded 5' primer and a J-beta primer mix that a second PCR of about 7 to 12 cycles was run. TCRdb reanalysed the 5' RACE reads using MiXCR and keeps one entry per CDR3 protein. The data show just over 1 million distinct CDR3 sequences, 40% to 50% seen once. What was sequenced was blood. These TCRs come from a woman aged 60 to 75 in good health.

The chain couples TRBV20-1 to TRBJ2-4; either TRBD1 or TRBD2 may fit D (5 bases each). The J call may not be correct, given that the DNA end is closer to TRBJ2-7. The CDR3 consists of 14 residues. Germline values: CDR1 DFQATT, CDR2 SNEGSKA (reference sequence). CDR3 nucleotide sequence: TGCAGTGCTTCGGGGACCCCCACAACCTACGAGCAGTACTTC. This codes for CSASGTPTTYEQYF.

This clonotype has a handful of counts. The chain links TRBV4-1 to TRBJ1-4; tentative D call: TRBD1 (5 bases). CDR3 length: 15 amino acids. The germline gives CDR1 MGHRA, CDR2 YSYEKL. With 4 bases removed from V and 3 bases from J, the gap between germline ends came to 12 bases. In nucleotides, the CDR3 is TGCGCCAGCAGCCTTGACGGGGGGGCTAATGAAAAACTGTTTTTT. This encodes CASSLDGGANEKLFF.

This clonotype has a handful of counts. The chain links TRBV20-1 to TRBJ2-5; D possibly corresponds to TRBD2 (6 bases). Germline lookup yields CDR1 DFQATT and CDR2 SNEGSKA (reference sequence). The CDR3 runs 13 residues. Trimming left V 5 bases short and J 11 bases short, with 21 bases between. In DNA form, the CDR3 reads TGCAGTGCTCCCCTCCCCGGGGGTGAAGAGCAGTACTTC. Amino acid sequence: CSAPLPGGEEQYF.

The chain couples TRBV10-3 to TRBJ1-2; a possible D gene is TRBD1 (5 bases). The CDR3 is made up of 14 amino acids. Trimming left V 3 bases short and J 4 bases short, with 12 bases between. From germline, CDR1 is ENHRY and CDR2 SYGVKD. For the CDR3, the DNA is TGTGCCATCAGTGACCACGGGGACGGCTATGGCTACACCTTC. This gives the protein CAISDHGDGYGYTF.

The chain is built from TRBV7-9 and TRBJ2-1, with D possibly matching TRBD2 (6 bases). V gave up 3 bases and J gave up 2 bases, with 17 bases separating them. The germline V gene has CDR1 SEHNR and CDR2 FQNEAQ (reference sequence). The CDR3 totals 17 residues. The CDR3 loop reads CASSLSGQAGPYNEQFF. The DNA of the CDR3 is TGTGCCAGCAGCTTGAGCGGCCAAGCGGGCCCCTACAATGAGCAGTTCTTC. The whole variable domain, filled in from reference TRBV7-9 and TRBJ2-1, reads DTGVSQNPRHKITKRGQNVTFRCDPISEHNRLYWYRQTLGQGPEFLTYFQNEAQLEKSRLLSDRFSAERPKGSFSTLEIQRTEQGDSAMYLCASSLSGQAGPYNEQFFGPGTRLTVL.

The V gene is TRBV11-2, the J gene TRBJ1-1; D not resolved. CDR3 length: 11 residues. The germline gives CDR1 SGHAT, CDR2 FQNNGV. The V end lost 3 bases, the J end lost 7 bases, and 6 bases lay between the germline ends. CDR3 sequence: CASSFRGEAFF. The CDR3 DNA is TGTGCCAGCAGCTTTAGAGGTGAAGCTTTCTTT.

Note on this clonotype: The junction departs from the called germline gene at one end, perhaps through a read error. This chain connects TRBV27 to TRBJ2-7, with 7 nucleotides matching TRBD1. The CDR3 sequence is 13 residues long. CDR1 is MNHEY, CDR2 SMNVEV, per germline (reference sequence). The DNA for the CDR3 is TGTGCCTGCAGTTTGGGCAGGGGGTACGAGCAGTACTTC. Protein: CACSLGRGYEQYF.

V gene TRBV6-1 combines with J gene TRBJ2-5; D gene ambiguous. The germline V gene encodes CDR1 MNHNS and CDR2 SASEGT. This CDR3 comprises 15 residues. V was shortened by 5 bases and J by 1 base, with 14 bases between the two germline ends. The CDR3 DNA follows: TGTGCCAGCAGTCAACTCCCAAGTGCCCAAGAGACCCAGTACTTC. Translation: CASSQLPSAQETQYF.

Points on this clonotype: One base away lies a much larger clone, so this may be a sequencing read error. This chain links TRBV2 with TRBJ2-7; D remains unclear. The germline gives CDR1 SNHLY, CDR2 FYNNEI. This CDR3 is 10 amino acids long. V lost 7 bases, J lost 3 bases, and 4 bases lay in between. CDR3 DNA: TGTGCCAGCATGGGCTACGAGCAGTACTTC. Protein sequence: CASMGYEQYF.

The gene calls are TRBV5-1 and TRBJ2-1; 10 bases map to TRBD2. V lost 0 bases and J lost 7; bases outside the gene matches: 10. CDR1 is SGHRS, CDR2 YFSETQ, per germline. CDR3 length equals 17 residues. CDR3 nucleotides: TGCGCCAGCAGCTTGGCTAGCGGGAGCATAGGCGGGAATGAGCAGTTCTTC. It is translated as CASSLASGSIGGNEQFF.

V usage is TRBV5-4 and J usage is TRBJ2-5, with a weak D call TRBD1 (6 bases). The length of the CDR3 is 17 residues. V was shortened by 1 base and J by 2 bases, with 18 bases between the two germline ends. CDR1 is SGHNT and CDR2 is YYREEE in the germline V gene (reference sequence). Written as DNA, the CDR3 is TGTGCCAGCAGCTTGTTGTTATCCGGGACACAACAAGAGACCCAGTACTTC. Translation gives CASSLLLSGTQQETQYF.

This clonotype appeared a few times. This rearrangement joins TRBV27 to TRBJ2-2; 8 bases map to TRBD2. This CDR3 comprises 14 residues. Per the germline V gene, CDR1 is MNHEY and CDR2 is SMNVEV (reference sequence). V was pared by 8 bases and J by 5 bases, with 7 bases of the junction left unmatched. The CDR3 DNA reads TGTGCCAGCTGGTTCCGGGAGGGAACCGGGGAGCTGTTTTTT. It translates to CASWFREGTGELFF.

This clonotype has more than one count but fewer than ten. The chain recombines TRBV9 with TRBJ2-7; 10 bases line up with TRBD2. The CDR3 extends over 15 amino acids. Germline trimming cut 0 bases from V and 6 bases from J; bases unmatched to any gene: 6. Germline-derived CDR1 and CDR2 are SGDLS and YYNGEE. DNA of the CDR3: TGTGCCAGCAGCGTAGGGCTAGCGGGGGCCCCCGAGCAGTACTTC. Its translation: CASSVGLAGAPEQYF.